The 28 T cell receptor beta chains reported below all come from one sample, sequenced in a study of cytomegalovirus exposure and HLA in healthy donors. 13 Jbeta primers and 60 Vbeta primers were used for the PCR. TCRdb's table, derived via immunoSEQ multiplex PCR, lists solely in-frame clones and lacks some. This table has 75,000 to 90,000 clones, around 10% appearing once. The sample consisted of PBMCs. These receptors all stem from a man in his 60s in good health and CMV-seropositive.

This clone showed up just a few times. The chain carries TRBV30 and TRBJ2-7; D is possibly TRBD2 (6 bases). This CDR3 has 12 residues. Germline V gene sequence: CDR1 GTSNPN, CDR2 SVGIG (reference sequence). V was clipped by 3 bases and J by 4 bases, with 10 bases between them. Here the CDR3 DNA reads TGTGCCTGGAGCCCCGGGGGATACGAGCAGTACTTC. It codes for CAWSPGGYEQYF.

The CDR3, as DNA: TGTGCCAGCAGTTTGTCAGGGTCGAACACTGAAGCTTTCTTT. Protein product: CASSLSGSNTEAFF. The V call is TRBV28, the J call TRBJ1-1; tentatively, D is TRBD1 (5 bases). Germline CDR1 is MDHEN and CDR2 is SYDVKM. This CDR3 spans 14 amino acids. The germline V and J ends were trimmed by 3 bases and 1 base, with 9 bases remaining between them. The whole variable domain, filled in from reference TRBV28 and TRBJ1-1, reads DVKVTQSSRYLVKRTGEKVFLECVQDMDHENMFWYRQDPGLGLRLIYFSYDVKMKEKGDIPEGYSVSREKKERFSLILESASTNQTSMYLCASSLSGSNTEAFFGQGTRLTVV.

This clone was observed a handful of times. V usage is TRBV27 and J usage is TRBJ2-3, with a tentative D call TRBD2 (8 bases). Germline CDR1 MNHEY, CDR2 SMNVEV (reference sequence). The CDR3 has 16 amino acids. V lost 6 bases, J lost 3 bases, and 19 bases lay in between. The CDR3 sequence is CASSWRGREVTDTQYF. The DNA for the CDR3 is TGTGCCAGCAGCTGGAGGGGGCGGGAGGTTACAGATACGCAGTATTTT.

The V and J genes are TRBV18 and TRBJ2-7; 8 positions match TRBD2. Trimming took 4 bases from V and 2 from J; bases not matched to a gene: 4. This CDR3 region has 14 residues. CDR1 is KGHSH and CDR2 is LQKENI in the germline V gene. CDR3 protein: CASSLAGSAYEQYF. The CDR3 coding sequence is TGTGCCAGCTCACTAGCGGGGTCGGCCTACGAGCAGTACTTC. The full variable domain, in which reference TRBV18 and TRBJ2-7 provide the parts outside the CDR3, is NAGVMQNPRHLVRRRGQEARLRCSPMKGHSHVYWYRQLPEEGLKFMVYLQKENIIDESGMPKERFSAEFPKEGPSILRIQQVVRGDSAAYFCASSLAGSAYEQYFGPGTRLTVT.

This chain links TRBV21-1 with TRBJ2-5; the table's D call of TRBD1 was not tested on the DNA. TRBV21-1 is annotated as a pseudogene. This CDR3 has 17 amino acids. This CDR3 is CASSNLLGQGRGETQYF. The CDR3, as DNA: TGTGCCAGCAGCAATCTTCTAGGACAGGGCAGGGGAGAGACCCAGTACTTC.

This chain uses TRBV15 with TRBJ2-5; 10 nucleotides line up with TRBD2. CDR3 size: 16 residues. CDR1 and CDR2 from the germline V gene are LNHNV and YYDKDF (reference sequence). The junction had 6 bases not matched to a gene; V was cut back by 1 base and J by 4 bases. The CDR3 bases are TGTGCCACCAGCAGAGCCCCTAGCGGGAGTACAGAGACCCAGTACTTC. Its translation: CATSRAPSGSTETQYF.

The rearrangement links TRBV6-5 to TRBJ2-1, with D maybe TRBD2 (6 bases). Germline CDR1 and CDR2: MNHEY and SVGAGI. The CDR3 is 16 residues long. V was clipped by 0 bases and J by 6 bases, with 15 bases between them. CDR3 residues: CASSYSSTLGGNEQFF. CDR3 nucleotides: TGTGCCAGCAGTTACTCGAGCACCCTCGGGGGCAATGAGCAGTTCTTC.

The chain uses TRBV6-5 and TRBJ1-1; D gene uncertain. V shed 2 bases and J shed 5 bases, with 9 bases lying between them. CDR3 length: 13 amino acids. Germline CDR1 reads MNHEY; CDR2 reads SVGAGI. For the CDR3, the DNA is TGTGCCAGCAGTTACGGGGAGAGGACTGAAGCTTTCTTT. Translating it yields CASSYGERTEAFF.

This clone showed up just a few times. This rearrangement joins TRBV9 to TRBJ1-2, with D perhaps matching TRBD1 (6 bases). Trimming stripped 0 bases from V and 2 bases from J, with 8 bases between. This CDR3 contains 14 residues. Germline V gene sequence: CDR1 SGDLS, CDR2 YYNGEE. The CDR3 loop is CASSVGGQNYGYTF. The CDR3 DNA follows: TGTGCCAGCAGCGTAGGGGGGCAGAACTATGGCTACACCTTC.

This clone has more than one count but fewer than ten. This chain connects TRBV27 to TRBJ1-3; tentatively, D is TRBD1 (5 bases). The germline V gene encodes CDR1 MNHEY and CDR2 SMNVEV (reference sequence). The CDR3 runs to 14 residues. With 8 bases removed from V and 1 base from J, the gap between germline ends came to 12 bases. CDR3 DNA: TGTGCCAGCGGCCGGGACTCGTCTGGAAACACCATATATTTT. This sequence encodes CASGRDSSGNTIYF.

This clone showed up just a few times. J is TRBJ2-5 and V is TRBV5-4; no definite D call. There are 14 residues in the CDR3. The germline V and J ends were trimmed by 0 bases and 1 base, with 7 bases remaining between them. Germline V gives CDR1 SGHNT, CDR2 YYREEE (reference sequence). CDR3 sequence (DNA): TGTGCCAGCAGCTTGGACACCCTCCAAGAGACCCAGTACTTC. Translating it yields CASSLDTLQETQYF.

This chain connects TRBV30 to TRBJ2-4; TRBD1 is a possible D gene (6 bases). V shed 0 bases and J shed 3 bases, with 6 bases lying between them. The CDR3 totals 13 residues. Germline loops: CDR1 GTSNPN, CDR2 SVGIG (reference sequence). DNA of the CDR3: TGTGCCTGGAGTGTAGGGGGCAAAAACATTCAGTACTTC. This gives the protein CAWSVGGKNIQYF. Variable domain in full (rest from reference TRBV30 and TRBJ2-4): SQTIHQWPATLVQPVGSPLSLECTVEGTSNPNLYWYRQAAGRGLQLLFYSVGIGQISSEVPQNLSASRPQDRQFILSSKKLLLSDSGFYLCAWSVGGKNIQYFGAGTRLSVL.

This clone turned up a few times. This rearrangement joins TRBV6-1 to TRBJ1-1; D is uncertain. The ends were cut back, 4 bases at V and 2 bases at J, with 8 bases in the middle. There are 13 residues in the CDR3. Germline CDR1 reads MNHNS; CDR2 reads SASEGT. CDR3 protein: CASSGVRNTEAFF. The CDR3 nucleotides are TGTGCCAGCAGTGGCGTACGCAACACTGAAGCTTTCTTT.

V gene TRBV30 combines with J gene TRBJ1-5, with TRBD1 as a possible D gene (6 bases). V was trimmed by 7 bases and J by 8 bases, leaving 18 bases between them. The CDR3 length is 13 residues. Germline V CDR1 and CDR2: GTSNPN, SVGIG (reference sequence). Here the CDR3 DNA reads TGTGCCTTCACCTCGACAGGCACGGAGCCCCAGCATTTT. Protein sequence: CAFTSTGTEPQHF. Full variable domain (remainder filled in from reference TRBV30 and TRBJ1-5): SQTIHQWPATLVQPVGSPLSLECTVEGTSNPNLYWYRQAAGRGLQLLFYSVGIGQISSEVPQNLSASRPQDRQFILSSKKLLLSDSGFYLCAFTSTGTEPQHFGDGTRLSIL.

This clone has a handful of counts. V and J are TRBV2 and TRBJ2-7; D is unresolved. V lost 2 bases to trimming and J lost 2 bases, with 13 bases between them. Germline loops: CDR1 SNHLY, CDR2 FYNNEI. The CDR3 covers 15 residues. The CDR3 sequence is CASSEQRTRAYEQYF. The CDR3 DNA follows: TGTGCCAGCAGTGAACAGCGAACACGGGCCTACGAGCAGTACTTC.

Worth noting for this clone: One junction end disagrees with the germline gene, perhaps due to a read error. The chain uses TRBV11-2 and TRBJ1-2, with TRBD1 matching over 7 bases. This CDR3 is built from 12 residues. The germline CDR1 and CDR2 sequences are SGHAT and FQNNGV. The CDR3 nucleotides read TGTGCCAGCAGACTAGGAGGGGGCACCGAAAACTTC. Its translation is CASRLGGGTENF.

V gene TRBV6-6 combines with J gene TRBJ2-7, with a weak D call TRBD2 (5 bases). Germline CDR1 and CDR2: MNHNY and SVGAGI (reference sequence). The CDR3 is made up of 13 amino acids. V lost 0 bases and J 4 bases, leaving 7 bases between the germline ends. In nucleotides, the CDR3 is TGTGCCAGCAGTTACTCGGCGGGTTACGAGCAGTACGTC. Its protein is CASSYSAGYEQYV.

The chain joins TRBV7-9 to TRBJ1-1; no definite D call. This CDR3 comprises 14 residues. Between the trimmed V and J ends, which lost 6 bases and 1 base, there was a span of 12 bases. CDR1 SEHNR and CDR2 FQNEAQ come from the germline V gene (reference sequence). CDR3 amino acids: CASSPTRPNTEAFF. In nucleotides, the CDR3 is TGTGCCAGCAGTCCGACACGGCCGAACACTGAAGCTTTCTTT.

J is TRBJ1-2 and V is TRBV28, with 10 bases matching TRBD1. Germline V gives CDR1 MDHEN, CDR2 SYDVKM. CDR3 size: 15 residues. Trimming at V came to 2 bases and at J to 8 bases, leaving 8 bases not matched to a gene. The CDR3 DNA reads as TGTGCCAGCAGTTTACGTCCGGACAGGGGGGAAGGCTACACCTTC. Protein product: CASSLRPDRGEGYTF.

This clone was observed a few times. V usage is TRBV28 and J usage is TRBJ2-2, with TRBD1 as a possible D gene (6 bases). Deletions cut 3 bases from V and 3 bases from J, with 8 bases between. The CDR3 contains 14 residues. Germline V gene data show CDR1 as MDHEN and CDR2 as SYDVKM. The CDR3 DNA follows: TGTGCCAGCAGTTTCTCAGGGGACACCGGGGAGCTGTTTTTT. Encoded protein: CASSFSGDTGELFF.

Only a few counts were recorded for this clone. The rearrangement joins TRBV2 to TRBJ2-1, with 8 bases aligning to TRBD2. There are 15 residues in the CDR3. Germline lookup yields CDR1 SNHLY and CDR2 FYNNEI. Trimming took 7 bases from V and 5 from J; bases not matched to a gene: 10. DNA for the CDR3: TGTGCCAGCAACACCCGAGCGGGAGCCAACAATGAGCAGTTCTTC. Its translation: CASNTRAGANNEQFF.

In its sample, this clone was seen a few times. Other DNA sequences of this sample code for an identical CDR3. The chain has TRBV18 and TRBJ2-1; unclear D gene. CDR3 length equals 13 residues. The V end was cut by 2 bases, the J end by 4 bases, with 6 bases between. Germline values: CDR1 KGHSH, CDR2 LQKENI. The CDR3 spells CASSPAGYNEQFF. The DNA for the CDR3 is TGTGCCAGCTCACCAGCCGGTTACAATGAGCAGTTCTTC.

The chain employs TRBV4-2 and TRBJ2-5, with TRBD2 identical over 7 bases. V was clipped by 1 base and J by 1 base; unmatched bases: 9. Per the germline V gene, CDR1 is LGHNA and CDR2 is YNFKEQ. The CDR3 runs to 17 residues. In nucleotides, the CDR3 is TGTGCCAGCAGCCAAGTCCTGGCGGCTAGCGGCCAAGAGACCCAGTACTTC. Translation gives CASSQVLAASGQETQYF.

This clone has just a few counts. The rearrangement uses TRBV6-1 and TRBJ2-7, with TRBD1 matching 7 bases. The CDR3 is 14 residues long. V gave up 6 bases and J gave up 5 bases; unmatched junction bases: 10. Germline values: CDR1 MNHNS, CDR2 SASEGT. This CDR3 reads CASRPTGALDEQYF. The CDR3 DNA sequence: TGTGCCAGCAGACCTACAGGGGCTTTAGACGAGCAGTACTTC.

The CDR3 sequence is CASSYGQGGYGYTF. The CDR3 nucleotides are TGTGCCAGCAGTTACGGACAGGGTGGATATGGCTACACCTTC. The chain uses TRBV28 and TRBJ1-2, with 8 bases aligning to TRBD1. J was trimmed by 5 bases and V by 4 bases; bases with no gene match: 6. The CDR3 covers 14 residues. Germline CDR1 and CDR2: MDHEN and SYDVKM.

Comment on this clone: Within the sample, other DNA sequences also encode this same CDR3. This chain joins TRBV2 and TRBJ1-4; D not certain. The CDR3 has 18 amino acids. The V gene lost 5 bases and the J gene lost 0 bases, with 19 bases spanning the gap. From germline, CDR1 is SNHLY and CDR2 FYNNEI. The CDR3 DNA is TGTGCCAGCAGTCCCTCGTCGGTCCTCCTAGCAACTAATGAAAAACTGTTTTTT. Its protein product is CASSPSSVLLATNEKLFF. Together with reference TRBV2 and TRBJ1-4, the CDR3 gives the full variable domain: EPEVTQTPSHQVTQMGQEVILRCVPISNHLYFYWYRQILGQKVEFLVSFYNNEISEKSEIFDDQFSVERPDGSNFTLKIRSTKLEDSAMYFCASSPSSVLLATNEKLFFGSGTQLSVL.

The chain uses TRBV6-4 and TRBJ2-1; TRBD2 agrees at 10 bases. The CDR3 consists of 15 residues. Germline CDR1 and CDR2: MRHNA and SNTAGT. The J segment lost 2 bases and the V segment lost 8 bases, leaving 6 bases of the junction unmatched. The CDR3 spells CASGRAGGAYNEQFF. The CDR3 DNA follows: TGTGCCAGCGGGCGAGCGGGGGGGGCCTACAATGAGCAGTTCTTC.

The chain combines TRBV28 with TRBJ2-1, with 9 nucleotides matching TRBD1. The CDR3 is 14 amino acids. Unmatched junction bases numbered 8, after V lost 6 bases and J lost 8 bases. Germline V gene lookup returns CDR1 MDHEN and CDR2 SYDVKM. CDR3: CASSPGTGSDEQFF. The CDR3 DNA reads TGTGCCAGCAGCCCGGGGACAGGGAGCGATGAGCAGTTCTTC.